This TCR beta chain is from a study of T cells expressing NK-cell markers. From the 5' RACE reads, TCRdb lists one entry per CDR3 protein and no DNA. Across around 380,000 distinct CDR3 sequences, the top ten clones capture about 10% of the sample. CDR3 length equals 13 residues. The V gene's germline CDR1 is SGHRS and CDR2 YFSETQ. Sequencing input: blood T cells: a sorted CD56 or NKG2C T cell subset, CD4+ or CD8+ T cells, or bulk PBMC T cells (not recorded which). The sequence derives from a woman between 50 and 59 years old in good health. This chain connects TRBV5-1 to TRBJ2-1; TCRdb outputs TRBD1, but without DNA this stays unchecked. The CDR3 spells CASSLRSGNGQFF. The variable domain in full, completed from reference TRBV5-1 and TRBJ2-1, reads KAGVTQTPRYLIKTRGQQVTLSCSPISGHRSVSWYQQTPGQGLQFLFEYFSETQRNKGNFPGRFSGRQFSNSRSEMNVSTLELGDSALYLCASSLRSGNGQFFGPGTRLTVL.